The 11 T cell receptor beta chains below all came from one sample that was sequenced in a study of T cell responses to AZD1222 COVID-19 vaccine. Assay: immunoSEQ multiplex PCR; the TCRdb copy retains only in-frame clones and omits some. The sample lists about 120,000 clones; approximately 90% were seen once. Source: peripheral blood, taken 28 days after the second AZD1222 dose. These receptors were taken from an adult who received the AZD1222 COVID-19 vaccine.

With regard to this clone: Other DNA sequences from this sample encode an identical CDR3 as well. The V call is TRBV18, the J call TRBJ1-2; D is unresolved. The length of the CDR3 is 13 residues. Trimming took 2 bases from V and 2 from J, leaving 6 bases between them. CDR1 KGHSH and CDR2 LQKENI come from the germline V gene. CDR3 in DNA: TGTGCCAGCTCACCAGAGAAAAACTATGGCTACACCTTC. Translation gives CASSPEKNYGYTF.

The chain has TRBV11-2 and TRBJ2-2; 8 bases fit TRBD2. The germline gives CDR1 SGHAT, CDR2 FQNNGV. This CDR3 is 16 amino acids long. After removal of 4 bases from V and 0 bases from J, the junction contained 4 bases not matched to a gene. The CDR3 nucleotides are TGTGCCAGCAGCTCGATAGCGGGACCGAACACCGGGGAGCTGTTTTTT. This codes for CASSSIAGPNTGELFF.

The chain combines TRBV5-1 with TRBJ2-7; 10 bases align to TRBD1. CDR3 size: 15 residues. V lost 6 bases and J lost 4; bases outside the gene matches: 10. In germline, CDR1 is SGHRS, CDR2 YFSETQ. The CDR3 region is CASIPGTGVSYEQYF. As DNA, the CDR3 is TGCGCCAGCATTCCCGGGACAGGGGTCAGTTACGAGCAGTACTTC.

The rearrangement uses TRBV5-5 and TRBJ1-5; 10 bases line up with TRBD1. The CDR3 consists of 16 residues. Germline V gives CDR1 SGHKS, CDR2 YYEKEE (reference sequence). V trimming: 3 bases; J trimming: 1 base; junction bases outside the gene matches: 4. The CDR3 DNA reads TGTGCCAGCAGCTACTGGGACAGGGGAAGCAATCAGCCCCAGCATTTT. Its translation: CASSYWDRGSNQPQHF.

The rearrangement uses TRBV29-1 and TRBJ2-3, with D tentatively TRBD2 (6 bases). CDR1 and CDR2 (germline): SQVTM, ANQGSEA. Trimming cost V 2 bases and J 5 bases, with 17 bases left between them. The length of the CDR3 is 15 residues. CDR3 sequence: CSVEWREWVEDTQYF. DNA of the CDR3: TGCAGCGTTGAATGGCGGGAATGGGTTGAAGATACGCAGTATTTT.

The CDR3 region has the DNA TGTGCCAGCAGCCCTCAGCGACAGGGGCCGCCTTACACCGGGGAGCTGTTTTTT. Translated: CASSPQRQGPPYTGELFF. This rearrangement joins TRBV7-2 to TRBJ2-2; 8 nucleotides line up with TRBD1. The CDR3 has 18 residues. With 5 bases clipped from V and 3 bases from J, the junction kept 14 bases outside the gene matches. Germline assignment: CDR1 SGHTA and CDR2 FQGNSA.

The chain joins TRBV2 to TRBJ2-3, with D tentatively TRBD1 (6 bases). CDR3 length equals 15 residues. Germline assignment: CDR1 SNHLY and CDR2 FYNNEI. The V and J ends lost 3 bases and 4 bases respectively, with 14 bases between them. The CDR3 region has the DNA TGTGCCAGCAGTGACAGGGGTAGGGGTTCAGATACGCAGTATTTT. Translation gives CASSDRGRGSDTQYF.

CDR3 residues: CASSLTGTWQPQHF. CDR3 coding DNA: TGTGCCAGCAGCTTAACAGGGACGTGGCAGCCCCAGCATTTT. V and J are TRBV6-5 and TRBJ1-5; tentative D call: TRBD1 (6 bases). Germline assignment: CDR1 MNHEY and CDR2 SVGAGI. CDR3 length: 14 amino acids. V was clipped by 6 bases and J by 7 bases, with 16 bases between them.

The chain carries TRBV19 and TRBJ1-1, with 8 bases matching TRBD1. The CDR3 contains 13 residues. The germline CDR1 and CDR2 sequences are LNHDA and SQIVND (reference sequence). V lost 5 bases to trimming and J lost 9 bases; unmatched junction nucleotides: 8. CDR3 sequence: CASSPSQGAKAFF. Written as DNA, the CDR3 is TGTGCCAGTAGTCCCTCCCAGGGGGCTAAAGCTTTCTTT. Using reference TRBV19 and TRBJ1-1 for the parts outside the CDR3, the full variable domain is DGGITQSPKYLFRKEGQNVTLSCEQNLNHDAMYWYRQDPGQGLRLIYYSQIVNDFQKGDIAEGYSVSREKKESFPLTVTSAQKNPTAFYLCASSPSQGAKAFFGQGTRLTVV.

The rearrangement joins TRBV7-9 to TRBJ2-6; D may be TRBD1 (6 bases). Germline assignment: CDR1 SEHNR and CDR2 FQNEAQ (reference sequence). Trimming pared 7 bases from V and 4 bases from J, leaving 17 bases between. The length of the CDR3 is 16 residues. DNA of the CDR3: TGTGCCAGCACACACCCAGGGGAAGCGGGGGCCAACGTCCTGACTTTC. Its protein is CASTHPGEAGANVLTF.

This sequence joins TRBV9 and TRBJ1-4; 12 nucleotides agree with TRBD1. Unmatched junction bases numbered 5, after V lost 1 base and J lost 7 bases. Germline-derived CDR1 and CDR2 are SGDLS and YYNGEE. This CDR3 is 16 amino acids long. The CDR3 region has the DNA TGTGCCAGCAGCGTAACGGGACAGGGGGCGAGTGAAAAACTGTTTTTT. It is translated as CASSVTGQGASEKLFF.